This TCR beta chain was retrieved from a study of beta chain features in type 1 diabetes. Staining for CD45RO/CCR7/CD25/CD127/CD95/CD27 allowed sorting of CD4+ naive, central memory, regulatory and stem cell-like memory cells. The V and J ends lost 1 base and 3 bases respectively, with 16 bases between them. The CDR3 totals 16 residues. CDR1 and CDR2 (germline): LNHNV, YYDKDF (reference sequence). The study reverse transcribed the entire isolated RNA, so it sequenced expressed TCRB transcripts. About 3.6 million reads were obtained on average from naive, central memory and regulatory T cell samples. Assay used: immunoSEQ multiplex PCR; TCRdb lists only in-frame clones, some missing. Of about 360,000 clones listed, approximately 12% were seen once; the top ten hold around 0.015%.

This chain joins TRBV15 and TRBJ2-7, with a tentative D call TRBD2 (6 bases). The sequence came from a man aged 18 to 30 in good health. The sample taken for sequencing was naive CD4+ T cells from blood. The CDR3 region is CATSRARSGVGYEQYF. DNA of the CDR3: TGTGCCACCAGCAGAGCCCGCTCGGGGGTAGGCTACGAGCAGTACTTC. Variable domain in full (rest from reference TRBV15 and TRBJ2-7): DAMVIQNPRYQVTQFGKPVTLSCSQTLNHNVMYWYQQKSSQAPKLLFHYYDKDFNNEADTPDNFQSRRPNTSFCFLDIRSPGLGDTAMYLCATSRARSGVGYEQYFGPGTRLTVT.